The 19 T cell receptor beta chains presented below share a single source sample, sequenced in a study of identical twins. Each CDR3 protein is one row after TCRdb ran MiXCR on the 5' RACE reads. The table records around 450,000 distinct CDR3 sequences, around 14% of them present only once. The same sample was also used in a study of yellow fever vaccine responses in identical twins.

The specimen sequenced was CD4+ T cells sorted from blood. These receptors were taken from a woman aged 18-29 years in good health.

This chain links TRBV5-1 with TRBJ2-1; 14 bases are a match to TRBD2. The CDR3 loop spans 15 amino acids. Germline lookup yields CDR1 SGHRS and CDR2 YFSETQ. V was pared by 4 bases and J by 6 bases, with 3 bases of the junction left unmatched. CDR3 amino acids: CASSDGTSGGNEQFF. The CDR3 DNA follows: TGCGCCAGCAGCGACGGGACTAGCGGGGGCAATGAGCAGTTCTTC.

The gene calls are TRBV10-1 and TRBJ2-7, with 7 bases identical to TRBD1. Germline CDR1 is WNHNN and CDR2 is SYGVQD (reference sequence). The CDR3 has 15 amino acids. Trimming took 3 bases from V and 6 from J; bases not matched to a gene: 11. CDR3 nucleotides: TGCGCCAGCAGTGATCGGGACAGAGGCACCTCCGAGCAGTACTTC. It encodes CASSDRDRGTSEQYF.

This clonotype was detected ten times or more. The chain combines TRBV15 with TRBJ2-7; D remains unclear. The V end was cut by 1 base, the J end by 6 bases, with 10 bases between. The germline V gene encodes CDR1 LNHNV and CDR2 YYDKDF (reference sequence). CDR3 length: 13 residues. CDR3 amino acids: CATSRGPVIEQYF. Here the CDR3 DNA reads TGTGCCACCAGCAGAGGTCCCGTTATCGAGCAGTACTTC.

This chain uses TRBV29-1 with TRBJ2-1; D not certain. V was clipped by 7 bases and J by 4 bases, with 17 bases between them. CDR3 length: 14 residues. The V gene's germline CDR1 is SQVTM and CDR2 ANQGSEA. The CDR3: CSAISDGPYNEQFF. CDR3 nucleotide sequence: TGCAGCGCAATCTCGGACGGACCTTACAATGAGCAGTTCTTC.

This clonotype has more than one count but fewer than ten. This chain connects TRBV10-3 to TRBJ1-4; 9 nucleotides line up with TRBD1. Germline values: CDR1 ENHRY, CDR2 SYGVKD. V lost 9 bases, J lost 2 bases, and 1 base stayed unmatched. The CDR3 length is 13 residues. Here the CDR3 reads CAIGTGTNEKLFF. The CDR3 DNA is TGTGCCATTGGGACAGGGACTAATGAAAAACTGTTTTTT.

The sample holds many counts of this clonotype. J is TRBJ1-3 and V is TRBV7-8, with 8 positions matching TRBD1. V gave up 5 bases and J gave up 4 bases; unmatched junction bases: 10. The CDR3 has 16 residues. Germline V gene sequence: CDR1 SGHVS, CDR2 FQNEAQ. The CDR3 loop is CASSPRTGRNGNTIYF. The DNA for the CDR3 is TGTGCCAGCAGCCCGAGGACAGGGAGGAACGGAAACACCATATATTTT.

This clonotype was found a few times. The V call is TRBV4-2, the J call TRBJ2-7; no clear D. The germline gives CDR1 LGHNA, CDR2 YNFKEQ. There are 13 residues in the CDR3. V was trimmed by 5 bases and J by 3 bases, leaving 11 bases between them. This CDR3 is CASSLRRLYEQYF. CDR3 nucleotide sequence: TGTGCCAGCAGCTTACGACGCCTCTACGAGCAGTACTTC.

This clonotype has only a few counts. The V gene is TRBV4-3, the J gene TRBJ2-7, with TRBD1 as a possible D gene (5 bases). The CDR3 sequence is 16 residues long. V shed 1 base and J shed 0 bases, with 13 bases lying between them. Looked up from germline, CDR1 is LGHNA and CDR2 is YSLEER. The CDR3 reads CASSQVSGRDSYEQYF. The CDR3, as DNA: TGCGCCAGCAGCCAAGTCTCAGGCAGGGACTCCTACGAGCAGTACTTC.

This clonotype appeared once. This chain links TRBV6-5 with TRBJ2-2, with D perhaps TRBD2 (5 bases). The ends were cut back, 0 bases at V and 5 bases at J, with 7 bases in the middle. CDR1 is MNHEY and CDR2 is SVGAGI in the germline V gene. The CDR3 contains 14 residues. The CDR3 region is CASSYSTGTGELFF. CDR3 DNA: TGTGCCAGCAGTTACTCGACGGGGACCGGGGAGCTGTTTTTT.

This clonotype was seen only a few times. This chain connects TRBV6-5 to TRBJ1-1; a weak D match, TRBD1 (6 bases). With 4 bases removed from V and 7 bases from J, the gap between germline ends came to 16 bases. The CDR3 covers 14 residues. Germline loops: CDR1 MNHEY, CDR2 SVGAGI. CDR3 amino acids: CASSFGGRGGEAFF. CDR3 coding DNA: TGTGCCAGCAGTTTCGGGGGGCGCGGGGGTGAAGCTTTCTTT.

The gene calls are TRBV24-1 and TRBJ2-5; D is undetermined. CDR3 size: 13 residues. V was clipped by 5 bases and J by 4 bases, with 10 bases between them. CDR1 KGHDR and CDR2 SFDVKD come from the germline V gene. This chain's CDR3 is CATSATATETQYF. In DNA form, the CDR3 reads TGTGCCACCAGTGCGACGGCTACAGAGACCCAGTACTTC.

This clonotype was observed at least ten times. The rearrangement links TRBV29-1 to TRBJ2-7; TRBD2 is a possible D gene (5 bases). Germline values: CDR1 SQVTM, CDR2 ANQGSEA. The V gene lost 6 bases and the J gene lost 7 bases, with 19 bases spanning the gap. There are 13 residues in the CDR3. CDR3 loop: CSVVARTYEEQYF. The CDR3 DNA sequence: TGCAGCGTCGTAGCGAGAACCTACGAGGAGCAGTACTTC.

This clonotype came up a few times. The genes are TRBV24-1 and TRBJ1-1; D not resolved. Germline V gene sequence: CDR1 KGHDR, CDR2 SFDVKD. This CDR3 is built from 12 residues. Trimming removed 3 bases at V and 6 bases at J, with 7 bases between. The DNA of the CDR3 is TGTGCCACCAGTGATGGCCGGGCTGAAGCTTTCTTT. This codes for CATSDGRAEAFF.

The chain is built from TRBV3-1 and TRBJ2-5, with D possibly being TRBD2 (5 bases). Germline V lookup: CDR1 LGHDT, CDR2 YNNKEL (reference sequence). CDR3 length equals 14 residues. The V end was cut by 4 bases, the J end by 1 base, with 10 bases between. CDR3 sequence: CASSRGLVQETQYF. In nucleotides, the CDR3 is TGTGCCAGCAGCCGAGGGTTGGTCCAAGAGACCCAGTACTTC.

This clonotype was seen many times. The chain joins TRBV7-9 to TRBJ1-5, with no clear D. V gave up 5 bases and J gave up 2 bases, with 10 bases separating them. This CDR3 contains 14 residues. Germline V gene data show CDR1 as SEHNR and CDR2 as FQNEAQ (reference sequence). The CDR3 here is CASSQDGGNQPQHF. The CDR3 DNA is TGTGCCAGCAGCCAAGATGGTGGCAATCAGCCCCAGCATTTT.

V is TRBV5-6 and J is TRBJ2-2; tentative D call: TRBD2 (6 bases). Germline CDR1 reads SGHDT; CDR2 reads YYEEEE. The V end lost 4 bases, the J end lost 7 bases, and 14 bases lay between the germline ends. The CDR3 runs 14 residues. The chain's CDR3 is CASSGGLSSGELFF. The CDR3 DNA follows: TGTGCCAGCAGCGGGGGACTTTCGAGCGGGGAGCTGTTTTTT.

Here the CDR3 reads CASSSPQGYQSPLHF. As DNA, the CDR3 is TGTGCCAGCAGTTCTCCGCAGGGGTACCAATCACCCCTCCACTTT. The chain combines TRBV28 with TRBJ1-6; weak D call: TRBD1 (6 bases). The V and J ends lost 4 bases and 10 bases respectively, with 17 bases between them. CDR1 MDHEN and CDR2 SYDVKM come from the germline V gene. CDR3 length: 15 amino acids.

This clonotype was found a few times. V usage is TRBV11-2 and J usage is TRBJ2-5; possibly TRBD2 for D (6 bases). CDR3 length: 19 amino acids. V dropped 1 base and J dropped 2 bases, with 23 bases sitting between them. The germline gives CDR1 SGHAT, CDR2 FQNNGV. CDR3 bases: TGTGCCAGCAGCTTAGGGGTTTTGAAAGGACGGGGGACTCAAGAGACCCAGTACTTC. The encoded protein is CASSLGVLKGRGTQETQYF.

The chain carries TRBV20-1 and TRBJ2-7; a weak D match, TRBD2 (6 bases). The CDR3 sequence is 14 residues long. Germline V gene sequence: CDR1 DFQATT, CDR2 SNEGSKA (reference sequence). V was trimmed by 3 bases and J by 0 bases, leaving 12 bases between them. This CDR3 is CSASRGVRSYEQYF. CDR3 nucleotide sequence: TGCAGTGCTAGTCGCGGGGTCCGCTCCTACGAGCAGTACTTC.